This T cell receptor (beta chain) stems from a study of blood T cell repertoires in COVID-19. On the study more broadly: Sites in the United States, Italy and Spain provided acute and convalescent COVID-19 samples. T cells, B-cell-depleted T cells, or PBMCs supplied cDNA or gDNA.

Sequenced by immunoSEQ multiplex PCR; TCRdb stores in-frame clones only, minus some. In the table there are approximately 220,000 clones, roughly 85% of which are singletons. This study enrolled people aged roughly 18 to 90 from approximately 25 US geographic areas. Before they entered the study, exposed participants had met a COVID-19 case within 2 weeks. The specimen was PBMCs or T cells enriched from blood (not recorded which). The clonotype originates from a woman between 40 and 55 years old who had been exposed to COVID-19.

The CDR3 region is CASSLGGLAQNTGELFF. Here the CDR3 DNA reads TGCGCCAGCAGCTTGGGGGGACTAGCCCAGAACACCGGGGAGCTGTTTTTT. This chain links TRBV5-1 with TRBJ2-2; TRBD2 matches 9 bases. The CDR3 has 17 residues. Germline V gene data show CDR1 as SGHRS and CDR2 as YFSETQ. V gave up 0 bases and J gave up 1 base; unmatched junction bases: 4.